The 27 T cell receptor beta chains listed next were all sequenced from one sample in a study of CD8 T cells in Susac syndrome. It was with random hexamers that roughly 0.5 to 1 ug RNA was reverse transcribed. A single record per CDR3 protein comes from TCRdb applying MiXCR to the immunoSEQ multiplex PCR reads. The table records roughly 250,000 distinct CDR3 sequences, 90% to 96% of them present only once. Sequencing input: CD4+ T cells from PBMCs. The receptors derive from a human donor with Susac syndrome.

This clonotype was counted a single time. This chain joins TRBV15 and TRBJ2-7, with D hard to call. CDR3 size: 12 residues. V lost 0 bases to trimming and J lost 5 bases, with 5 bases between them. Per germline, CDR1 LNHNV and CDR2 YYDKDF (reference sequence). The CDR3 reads CATSRDGNEQYF. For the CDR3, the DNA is TGTGCCACCAGCAGAGATGGGAACGAGCAGTACTTC.

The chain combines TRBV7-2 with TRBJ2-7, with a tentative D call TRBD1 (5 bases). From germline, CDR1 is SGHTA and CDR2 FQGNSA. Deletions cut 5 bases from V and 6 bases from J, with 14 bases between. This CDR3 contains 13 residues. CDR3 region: CASSLRVFSEQYF. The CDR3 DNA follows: TGTGCCAGCAGCCTCAGGGTATTCAGCGAGCAGTACTTC. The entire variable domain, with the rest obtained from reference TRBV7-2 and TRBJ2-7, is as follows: GAGVSQSPSNKVTEKGKDVELRCDPISGHTALYWYRQSLGQGLEFLIYFQGNSAPDKSGLPSDRFSAERTGGSVSTLTIQRTQQEDSAVYLCASSLRVFSEQYFGPGTRLTVT.

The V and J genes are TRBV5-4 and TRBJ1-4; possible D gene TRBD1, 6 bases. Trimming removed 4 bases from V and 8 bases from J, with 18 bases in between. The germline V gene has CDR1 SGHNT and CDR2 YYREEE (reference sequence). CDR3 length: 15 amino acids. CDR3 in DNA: TGTGCCAGCAGCCGCGAAACAGGGTTCTCCGAAAAACTGTTTTTT. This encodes CASSRETGFSEKLFF.

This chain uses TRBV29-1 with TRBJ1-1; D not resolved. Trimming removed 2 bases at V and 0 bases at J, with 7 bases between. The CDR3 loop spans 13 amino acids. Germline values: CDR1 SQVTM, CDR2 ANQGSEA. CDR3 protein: CSVEPGVNTEAFF. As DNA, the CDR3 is TGCAGCGTTGAACCGGGAGTGAACACTGAAGCTTTCTTT.

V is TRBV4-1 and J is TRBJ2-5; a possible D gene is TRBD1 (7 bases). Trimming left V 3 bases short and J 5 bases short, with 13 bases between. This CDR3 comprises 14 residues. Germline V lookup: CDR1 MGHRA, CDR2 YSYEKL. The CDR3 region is CASSQEGAEETQYF. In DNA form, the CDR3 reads TGCGCCAGCAGCCAGGAGGGGGCGGAGGAGACCCAGTACTTC.

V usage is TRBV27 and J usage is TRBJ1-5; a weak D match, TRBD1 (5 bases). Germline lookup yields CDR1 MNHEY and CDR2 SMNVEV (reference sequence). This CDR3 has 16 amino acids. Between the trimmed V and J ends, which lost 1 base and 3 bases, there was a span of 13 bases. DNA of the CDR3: TGTGCCAGCAGTTTATGGGGGGATGAGGTCAATCAGCCCCAGCATTTT. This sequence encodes CASSLWGDEVNQPQHF.

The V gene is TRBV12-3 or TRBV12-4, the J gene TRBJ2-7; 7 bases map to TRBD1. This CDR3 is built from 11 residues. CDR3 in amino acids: CSSGTAYEQYF. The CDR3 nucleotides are TGTTCTTCCGGGACAGCCTACGAGCAGTACTTC.

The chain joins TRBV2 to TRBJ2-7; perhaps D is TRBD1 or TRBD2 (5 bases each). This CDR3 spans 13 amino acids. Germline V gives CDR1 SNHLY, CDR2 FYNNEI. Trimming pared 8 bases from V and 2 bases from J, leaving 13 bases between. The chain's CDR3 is CASLTEGTYEQYF. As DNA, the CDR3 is TGTGCCAGCTTGACAGAGGGGACCTACGAGCAGTACTTC.

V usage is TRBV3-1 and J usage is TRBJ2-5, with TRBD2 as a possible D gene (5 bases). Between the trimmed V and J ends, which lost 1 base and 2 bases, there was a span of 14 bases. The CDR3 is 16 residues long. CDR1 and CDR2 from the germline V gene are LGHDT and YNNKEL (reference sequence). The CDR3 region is CASSQGGDYNQETQYF. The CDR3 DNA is TGTGCCAGCAGCCAAGGGGGAGACTATAATCAAGAGACCCAGTACTTC.

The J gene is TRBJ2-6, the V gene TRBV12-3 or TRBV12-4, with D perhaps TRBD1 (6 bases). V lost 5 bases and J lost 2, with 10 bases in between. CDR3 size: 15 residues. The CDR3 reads CASSPQGAGANVLTF. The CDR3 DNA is TGTGCCAGCAGTCCACAGGGAGCTGGGGCCAACGTCCTGACTTTC.

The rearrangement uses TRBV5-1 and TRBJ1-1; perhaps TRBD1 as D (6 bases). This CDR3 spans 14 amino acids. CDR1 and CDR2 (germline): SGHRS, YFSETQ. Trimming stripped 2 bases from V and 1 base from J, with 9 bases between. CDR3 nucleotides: TGCGCCAGCAGCTTAGCAGGGGAGAACACTGAAGCTTTCTTT. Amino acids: CASSLAGENTEAFF.

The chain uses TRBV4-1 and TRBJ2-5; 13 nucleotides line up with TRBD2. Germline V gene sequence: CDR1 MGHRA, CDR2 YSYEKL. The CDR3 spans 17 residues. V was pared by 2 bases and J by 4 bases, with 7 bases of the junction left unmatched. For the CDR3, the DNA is TGCGCCAGCAGCCAAACACTAGCGGGAGGGGGGCGAGAGACCCAGTACTTC. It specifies CASSQTLAGGGRETQYF.

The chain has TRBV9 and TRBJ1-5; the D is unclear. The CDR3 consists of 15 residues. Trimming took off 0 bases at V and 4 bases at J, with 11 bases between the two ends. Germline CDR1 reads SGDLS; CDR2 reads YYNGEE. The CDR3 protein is CASSVGQLPNQPQHF. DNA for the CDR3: TGTGCCAGCAGCGTAGGGCAGCTCCCTAATCAGCCCCAGCATTTT.

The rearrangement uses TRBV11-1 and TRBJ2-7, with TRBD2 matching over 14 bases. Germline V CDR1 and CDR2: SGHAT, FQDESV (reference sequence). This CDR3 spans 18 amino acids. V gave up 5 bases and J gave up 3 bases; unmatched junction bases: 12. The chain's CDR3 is CASSLWTSGRPTHYEQYF. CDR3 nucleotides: TGTGCCAGCAGCCTTTGGACTAGCGGGAGGCCAACCCACTACGAGCAGTACTTC.

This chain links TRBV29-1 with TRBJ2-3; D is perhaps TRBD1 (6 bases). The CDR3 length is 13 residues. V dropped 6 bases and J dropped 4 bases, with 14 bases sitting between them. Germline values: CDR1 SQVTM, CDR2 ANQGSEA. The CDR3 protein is CSVLRTAADTQYF. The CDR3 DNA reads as TGCAGCGTACTTCGGACAGCGGCAGATACGCAGTATTTT.

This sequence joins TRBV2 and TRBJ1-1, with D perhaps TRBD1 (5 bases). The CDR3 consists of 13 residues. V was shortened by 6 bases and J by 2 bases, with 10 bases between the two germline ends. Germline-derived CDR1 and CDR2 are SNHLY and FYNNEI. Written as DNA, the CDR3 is TGTGCCAGCAGACGGGACCGAAACACTGAAGCTTTCTTT. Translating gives CASRRDRNTEAFF.

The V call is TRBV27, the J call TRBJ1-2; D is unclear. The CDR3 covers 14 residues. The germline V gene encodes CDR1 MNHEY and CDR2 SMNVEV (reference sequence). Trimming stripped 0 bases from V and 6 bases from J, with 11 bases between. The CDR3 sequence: CASSLSGRQDGYTF. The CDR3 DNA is TGTGCCAGCAGTTTATCGGGCAGGCAGGATGGCTACACCTTC.

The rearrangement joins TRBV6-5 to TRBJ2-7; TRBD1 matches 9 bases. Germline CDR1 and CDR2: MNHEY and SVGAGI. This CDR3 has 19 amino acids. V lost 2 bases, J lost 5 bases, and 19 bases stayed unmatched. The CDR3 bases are TGTGCCAGCAGTTACGGGACACCGGGACAGGGAATCTTCTTCAACGAGCAGTACTTC. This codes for CASSYGTPGQGIFFNEQYF.

The CDR3 sequence is CSARGESEQYF. DNA of the CDR3: TGCAGTGCTAGGGGTGAATCGGAGCAGTACTTC. This chain connects TRBV20-1 to TRBJ2-7; no definite D call. From germline, CDR1 is DFQATT and CDR2 SNEGSKA (reference sequence). The V and J ends lost 3 bases and 7 bases respectively, with 10 bases between them. The CDR3 has 11 residues.

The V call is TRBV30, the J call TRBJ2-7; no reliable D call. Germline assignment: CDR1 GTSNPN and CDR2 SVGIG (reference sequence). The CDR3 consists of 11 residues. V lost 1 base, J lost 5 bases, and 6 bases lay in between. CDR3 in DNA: TGTGCCTGGAGTGGCAACCACGAGCAGTACTTC. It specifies CAWSGNHEQYF.

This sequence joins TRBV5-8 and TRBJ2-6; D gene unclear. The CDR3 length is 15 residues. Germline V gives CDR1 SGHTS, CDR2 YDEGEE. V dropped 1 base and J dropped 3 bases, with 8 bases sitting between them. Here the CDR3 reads CASSLLGFGANVLTF. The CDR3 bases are TGTGCCAGCAGCTTGCTGGGGTTTGGGGCCAACGTCCTGACTTTC.

CDR3 loop: CASSPPLASGRGEQFF. CDR3 DNA: TGTGCCAGCAGTCCGCCGTTGGCTAGCGGGAGGGGCGAGCAGTTCTTC. This chain joins TRBV28 and TRBJ2-1; 12 bases agree with TRBD2. The J segment lost 10 bases and the V segment lost 5 bases, leaving 12 bases of the junction unmatched. The CDR3 contains 16 residues. The germline V gene encodes CDR1 MDHEN and CDR2 SYDVKM. Drawing the rest from reference TRBV28 and TRBJ2-1, the complete variable domain is DVKVTQSSRYLVKRTGEKVFLECVQDMDHENMFWYRQDPGLGLRLIYFSYDVKMKEKGDIPEGYSVSREKKERFSLILESASTNQTSMYLCASSPPLASGRGEQFFGPGTRLTVL.

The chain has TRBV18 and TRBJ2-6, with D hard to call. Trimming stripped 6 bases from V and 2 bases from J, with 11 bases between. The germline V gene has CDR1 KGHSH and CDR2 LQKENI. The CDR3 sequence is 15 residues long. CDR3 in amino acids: CASSPVSTGANVLTF. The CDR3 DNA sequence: TGTGCCAGCTCTCCAGTCTCGACTGGGGCCAACGTCCTGACTTTC.

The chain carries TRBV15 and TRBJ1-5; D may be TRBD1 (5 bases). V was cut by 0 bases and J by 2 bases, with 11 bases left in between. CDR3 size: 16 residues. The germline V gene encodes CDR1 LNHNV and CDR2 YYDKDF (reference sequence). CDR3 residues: CATSRDGAGGNQPQHF. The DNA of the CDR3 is TGTGCCACCAGCAGAGATGGGGCAGGAGGCAATCAGCCCCAGCATTTT.

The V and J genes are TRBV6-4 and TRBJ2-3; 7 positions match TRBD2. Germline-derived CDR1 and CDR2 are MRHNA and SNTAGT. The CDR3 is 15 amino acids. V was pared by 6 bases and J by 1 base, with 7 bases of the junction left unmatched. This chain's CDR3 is CASSHSAGGTDTQYF. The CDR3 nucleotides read TGTGCCAGCAGCCATTCCGCGGGAGGCACAGATACGCAGTATTTT.

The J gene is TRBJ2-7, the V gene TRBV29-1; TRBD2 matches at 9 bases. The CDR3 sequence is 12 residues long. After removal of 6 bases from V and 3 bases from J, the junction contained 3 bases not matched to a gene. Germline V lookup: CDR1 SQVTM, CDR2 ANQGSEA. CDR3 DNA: TGCAGCGTGGGACTAGCTTACTACGAGCAGTACTTC. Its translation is CSVGLAYYEQYF.

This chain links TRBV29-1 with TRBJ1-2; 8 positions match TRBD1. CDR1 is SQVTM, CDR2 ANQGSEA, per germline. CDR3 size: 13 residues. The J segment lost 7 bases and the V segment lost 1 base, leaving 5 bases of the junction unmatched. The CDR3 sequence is CSVEVQGALGYTF. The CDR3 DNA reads TGCAGCGTTGAAGTGCAGGGGGCGCTTGGCTACACCTTC.